The 9 T cell receptor beta chains below all came from one sample that was sequenced in a study of T cells in Graves' hyperthyroidism and ophthalmopathy. Regions amplified from RNA transcripts were the TCR beta CDR3 regions. The primer set for the first-round RT-PCR of the TCR CDR3 was HTBI. TCRdb independently ran MiXCR on the multiplex PCR reads; one entry per CDR3 protein. Of hundreds of thousands of distinct CDR3 sequences in the sample, around 39% are singletons; the top ten hold about 9%. Sequenced material: blood. The receptor source for this set is a young man with Graves' hyperthyroidism.

This clonotype was detected many times. The gene calls are TRBV29-1 and TRBJ1-4; unclear D gene. The CDR3 spans 12 residues. Germline CDR1 SQVTM, CDR2 ANQGSEA. V was clipped by 5 bases and J by 6 bases, with 10 bases between them. The DNA for the CDR3 is TGCAGCGTTCTCGAGGCGGATGAAAAACTGTTTTTT. Translation gives CSVLEADEKLFF.

This clonotype was detected ten times or more. The chain carries TRBV7-2 and TRBJ2-7, with no clear D. The CDR3 totals 13 residues. Germline values: CDR1 SGHTA, CDR2 FQGNSA. Trimming removed 0 bases from V and 5 bases from J, with 8 bases in between. CDR3 sequence: CASSLAIYHEQYF. The CDR3 DNA reads TGTGCCAGCAGCTTAGCAATCTACCACGAGCAGTACTTC.

This clonotype was picked up a small number of times. This chain uses TRBV2 with TRBJ2-5; 9 bases line up with TRBD1. The CDR3 sequence is 15 residues long. V lost 5 bases and J lost 5; bases outside the gene matches: 9. Germline assignment: CDR1 SNHLY and CDR2 FYNNEI. The CDR3 spells CASSLGTGLGETQYF. The CDR3 DNA reads as TGTGCCAGCAGTTTGGGGACAGGGCTGGGGGAGACCCAGTACTTC.

On this clonotype: Given a much more abundant clone one base away, this may be a read error. The rearrangement joins TRBV11-1 to TRBJ1-2, with D possibly being TRBD1 (5 bases). V was trimmed by 3 bases and J by 7 bases, leaving 15 bases between them. This CDR3 region has 14 residues. CDR1 and CDR2 (germline): SGHAT, FQDESV (reference sequence). CDR3 loop: CASSLVQGPCGYTF. The DNA of the CDR3 is TGTGCCAGCAGCTTGGTTCAGGGTCCCTGTGGCTACACCTTC.

The rearrangement uses TRBV20-1 and TRBJ2-6, with 9 bases fitting TRBD1. V shed 6 bases and J 4 bases; nucleotides not matched to a gene: 10. There are 16 residues in the CDR3. Germline V CDR1 and CDR2: DFQATT, SNEGSKA (reference sequence). The CDR3 DNA is TGCAGTGCCGTGGACAGGGGTACCACCGGGGCCAACGTCCTGACTTTC. Translation: CSAVDRGTTGANVLTF.

The J gene is TRBJ2-2, the V gene TRBV6-4, with D possibly TRBD1 on 6 matching bases. The CDR3 length is 13 residues. V lost 8 bases and J lost 6, with 13 bases in between. Germline V gives CDR1 MRHNA, CDR2 SNTAGT. CDR3 in amino acids: CASARTEAGELFF. CDR3 nucleotide sequence: TGTGCCAGCGCGAGGACAGAGGCCGGGGAGCTGTTTTTT.

A few counts support this clonotype. The chain combines TRBV7-3 with TRBJ2-2; a possible D gene is TRBD2 (6 bases). Trimming stripped 5 bases from V and 1 base from J, with 14 bases between. The CDR3 is 16 amino acids. CDR1 and CDR2 from the germline V gene are SGHTA and FQGTGA. CDR3 nucleotides: TGTGCCAGCAGCCCCCGTGGGCGGGGGAACACCGGGGAGCTGTTTTTT. This sequence encodes CASSPRGRGNTGELFF.

This clonotype was found many times. This chain uses TRBV10-3 with TRBJ2-5; the D gene is possibly TRBD2 (6 bases). Deletions cut 4 bases from V and 2 bases from J, with 8 bases between. The V gene's germline CDR1 is ENHRY and CDR2 SYGVKD. The CDR3 is 13 amino acids. The CDR3 bases are TGTGCCATCAGTGCGGCGGGGCAAGAGACCCAGTACTTC. Protein: CAISAAGQETQYF.

This chain joins TRBV28 and TRBJ2-5, with D uncertain. CDR3 length equals 11 residues. Germline V gives CDR1 MDHEN, CDR2 SYDVKM. The germline V and J ends were trimmed by 6 bases and 4 bases, with 6 bases remaining between them. CDR3 sequence reads: CASRKGETQYF. The CDR3 nucleotides are TGTGCCAGCAGGAAGGGAGAGACCCAGTACTTC.